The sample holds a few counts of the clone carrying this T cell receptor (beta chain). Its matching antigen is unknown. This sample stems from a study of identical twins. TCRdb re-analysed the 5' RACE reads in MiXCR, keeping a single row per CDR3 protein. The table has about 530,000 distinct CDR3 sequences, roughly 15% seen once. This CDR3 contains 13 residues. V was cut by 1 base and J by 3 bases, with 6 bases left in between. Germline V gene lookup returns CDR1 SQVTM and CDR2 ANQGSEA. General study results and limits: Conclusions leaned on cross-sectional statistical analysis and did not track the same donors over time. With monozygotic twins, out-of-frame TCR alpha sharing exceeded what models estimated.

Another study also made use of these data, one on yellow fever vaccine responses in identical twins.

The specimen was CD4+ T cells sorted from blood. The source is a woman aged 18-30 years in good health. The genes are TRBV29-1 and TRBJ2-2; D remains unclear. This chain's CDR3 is CSVEGLDTGELFF. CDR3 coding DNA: TGCAGCGTTGAAGGGTTAGACACCGGGGAGCTGTTTTTT.